This T cell receptor (beta chain) emerged from a study of T cell responses to AZD1222 COVID-19 vaccine. Study outcomes and limitations: Samples come after the peak T cell response, not at day 14. Along spike, vaccine-associated CD4 TCRs were found throughout, with dominance at 160-218 and 743-854. Close to half of spike-specific TCRs reportedly recognize unmutated variant regions. Clonal diversity was possibly underestimated, and the donors were mostly white British, with more females.

With regard to this clone: Its antigen is as yet unknown.

The protocol was immunoSEQ multiplex PCR, while the TCRdb copy is restricted to in-frame clones and leaves out a portion. The data contain some 100,000 clones, more than 70% of them seen just once; the ten biggest clones take up roughly a tenth. The CDR3 is made up of 15 amino acids. The V gene's germline CDR1 is SGHRS and CDR2 YFSETQ. With V trimmed by 4 bases and J by 5 bases, 11 bases remained unmatched. The source was peripheral blood, collected 28 days after the second AZD1222 dose. This receptor was identified in an adult who received the AZD1222 COVID-19 vaccine. The J gene is TRBJ2-5, the V gene TRBV5-1; 7 bases line up with TRBD1. CDR3 in amino acids: CASSTIDRVHETQYF. CDR3 DNA sequence: TGCGCCAGCAGCACAATCGACAGGGTTCACGAGACCCAGTACTTC.